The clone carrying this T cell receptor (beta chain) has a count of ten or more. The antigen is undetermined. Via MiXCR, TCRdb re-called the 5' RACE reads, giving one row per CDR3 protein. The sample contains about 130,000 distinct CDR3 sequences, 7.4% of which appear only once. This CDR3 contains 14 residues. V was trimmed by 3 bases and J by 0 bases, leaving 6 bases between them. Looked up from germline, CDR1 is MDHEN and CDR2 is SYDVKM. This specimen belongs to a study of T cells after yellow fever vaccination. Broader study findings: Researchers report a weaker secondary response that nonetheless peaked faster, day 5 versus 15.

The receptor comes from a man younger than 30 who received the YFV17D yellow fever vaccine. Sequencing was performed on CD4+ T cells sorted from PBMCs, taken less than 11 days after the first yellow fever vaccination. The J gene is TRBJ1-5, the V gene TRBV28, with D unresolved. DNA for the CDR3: TGTGCCAGCAGTTTTGGGGATAGCAATCAGCCCCAGCATTTT. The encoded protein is CASSFGDSNQPQHF. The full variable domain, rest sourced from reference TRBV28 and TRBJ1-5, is DVKVTQSSRYLVKRTGEKVFLECVQDMDHENMFWYRQDPGLGLRLIYFSYDVKMKEKGDIPEGYSVSREKKERFSLILESASTNQTSMYLCASSFGDSNQPQHFGDGTRLSIL.